The 3 T cell receptor beta chains reported below all come from one sample, sequenced in a study of T cell responses to AZD1222 COVID-19 vaccine. Sequenced by immunoSEQ multiplex PCR; TCRdb stores in-frame clones only, minus some. The sample lists 90,000 to 140,000 clones; more than 70% were seen once. The specimen was peripheral blood, collected on day 0 of AZD1222 vaccination. All receptors come from an adult in good health.

The chain joins TRBV14 to TRBJ1-6; 9 positions agree with TRBD1. CDR1 is SGHDN, CDR2 FVKESK, per germline. The CDR3 has 14 amino acids. After removal of 3 bases from V and 10 bases from J, the junction contained 4 bases not matched to a gene. CDR3 DNA: TGTGCCAGCAGCCAGGACAGGGGACGGTCACCCCTCCACTTT. It specifies CASSQDRGRSPLHF.

The rearrangement links TRBV15 to TRBJ2-7, with D perhaps matching TRBD2 (6 bases). V lost 4 bases, J lost 1 base, and 11 bases lay in between. In germline, CDR1 is LNHNV, CDR2 YYDKDF (reference sequence). The CDR3 runs to 14 residues. The CDR3 sequence: CATSTDYQSYEQYF. CDR3 in DNA: TGTGCCACCAGCACGGACTACCAATCCTACGAGCAGTACTTC.

The rearrangement uses TRBV19 and TRBJ2-1; 12 bases agree with TRBD2. The germline gives CDR1 LNHDA, CDR2 SQIVND (reference sequence). The CDR3 totals 15 residues. V trimming: 5 bases; J trimming: 9 bases; junction bases outside the gene matches: 8. The CDR3 sequence: CASSSLAGGPAEQFF. CDR3 coding DNA: TGTGCCAGTAGTTCTCTAGCGGGAGGGCCGGCTGAGCAGTTCTTC.